The present T cell receptor (beta chain) was sequenced within a study of blood T cell repertoires in COVID-19 (dated by TCRdb to the early 2020s). About the full investigation: Collaborator samples came from the United States, Italy and Spain and covered acute and convalescent phases of COVID-19. The material from the prospective study consisted of cDNA or gDNA derived from T cells, B-cell-depleted T cells, or PBMCs. The dataset comprised deeply sampled blood TCRbeta repertoires from subjects exposed to, actively infected with, or recovered from COVID-19. A freely available public database, intended as a resource for researchers studying the immune response to SARS-CoV-2, is where the repertoires were released. The samples were drawn from the first 160 participants of the ongoing ImmuneRACE study and from 1,254 subjects provided by 6 global collaborators. Nearly every sample came with metadata listing a de-identified subject ID, COVID-19 status, age in years and sex. Where available, HLA class I and class II types were taken from metadata supplied by the sample provider and were not determined by assay-based typing.

TCRbeta CDR3 regions were amplified from genomic DNA by means of the immunoSEQ Assay, a bias-controlled multiplex PCR. The paper's processing steps were these. Nucleated cell counts per sample were estimated from amplification of reference gene primers within the assay. Sequence reads were collapsed and filtered to measure the absolute abundance of every unique TCRbeta CDR3 rearrangement. For each sample, productive Simpson clonality was calculated as the square root of Simpson's diversity index across productive rearrangements. TCRdb took over this immuneACCESS table, retaining in-frame rearrangements with V and J assigned. Such tables are incomplete; in checked studies, under half of the missing clones stem from an unresolved V gene, and the remainder is unexplained. V, J and clone size are taken as reported in that table, and D and trimming were inferred from the DNA itself. This sample is represented by roughly 160,000 clones; around 84% of them were singletons. 7% of the sample rests with the top ten.

Overall results and qualifications from the work: Clinical and demographic metadata were provided uncurated, with the amount varying by source and participant.

The germline V end is reduced by 5 bases and the J end by 6 bases; junction bases left unmatched: 7. Spanning cysteine to phenylalanine, the CDR3 consists of 13 amino acids. The entry retains the CDR3 DNA only, 39 bases that are in frame from base 1. Taken from the germline V gene, the CDR1 and CDR2 loops are SQVTM and ANQGSEA. Collaborating institutions collected whole blood in K2EDTA tubes following their own protocols. For TCRbeta analysis, collaborators shipped samples as frozen whole blood, isolated PBMCs, or DNA extracted from either of those sample types. In the case of this clone: Its cognate antigen has yet to be identified. Within one base of it there is no much larger clone, and no base qualities were kept.

This TCR derives from a man aged 45-60 years with active or convalescent COVID-19. Sequenced input: peripheral blood. The V and J genes are TRBV29-1 and TRBJ2-1; 7 bases in the junction line up with TRBD2. The CDR3 loop reads CSVPAGEGNEQFF. The DNA sequence is given as TGCAGCGTTCCGGCGGGAGAGGGCAATGAGCAGTTCTTC.